A selection of T cell receptor beta chains follows, all from one sample in a study of prognosis after radiotherapy for stage I lung cancer. TCRdb processed the multiplex PCR reads anew with MiXCR; each CDR3 protein has one entry. The sample consists of 15,000 to 20,000 distinct CDR3 sequences, roughly half of them appearing once. Sequences were derived from PBMCs, sampled before or after stereotactic body radiation therapy (not recorded which). The source of these receptors is a donor over 45 with non-small cell lung cancer. Each CDR3 is given with its conserved first and last residue. Each record gives: V gene, J gene, D gene, CDR3 protein. A D gene is named only where the DNA matches it firmly.

TRBV5-4	TRBJ2-1	TRBD2	CASRGLAGDGEQFF
TRBV30	TRBJ2-2	TRBD1	CAWSRTGFGGELFF
TRBV30	TRBJ1-1	.	CAWNLGGTEAFF
TRBV3-1	TRBJ2-1	TRBD1	CASRARGSPYNEQFF
TRBV4-1	TRBJ2-5	.	CASSRPQRAGETQYF
TRBV15	TRBJ2-7	.	CATSLGTRGSNEQYF
TRBV7-2	TRBJ1-2	.	CASSLAPGTAFYTF
TRBV9	TRBJ2-1	TRBD2	CASSAQSGVYNEQFF
TRBV6-5	TRBJ2-2	TRBD1	CASSYGQGAITGELFF
TRBV3-1	TRBJ2-7	TRBD2	CASSRTPSGTSGRLNF
TRBV28	TRBJ2-6	.	CASSLSGSGANVLTF
TRBV7-9	TRBJ1-4	TRBD1	CASSFPGTVNEKLFF
TRBV15	TRBJ2-3	TRBD2	CAASKYSSGSRGDTQYF
TRBV12-3/TRBV12-4	TRBJ2-7	TRBD2	CASSPKGLAGPEQYF
TRBV15	TRBJ2-1	.	CATGIAYNQQFF
TRBV7-2	TRBJ2-3	.	CASSLGLVVADTQYF
TRBV27	TRBJ2-7	TRBD2	CASSLMASGSSYEQYF
TRBV20-1	TRBJ1-4	.	CSAREDEKLFF
TRBV7-8	TRBJ2-3	.	CASILRPGSTDTQYF
TRBV2	TRBJ2-1	TRBD1	CASSEPWTGGGNEQFF
TRBV7-9	TRBJ2-1	TRBD2	CASSPSGRSTGEQFF
TRBV6-8	TRBJ1-5	TRBD1	CASSTLRQGTQPQHF
TRBV6-1	TRBJ1-5	TRBD1	CASSGQGGSNQPQHF
TRBV3-1	TRBJ2-7	TRBD2	CASSRGTSGLYEQYF
TRBV20-1	TRBJ2-7	.	CSARVPVSYEQYF
TRBV27	TRBJ1-2	.	CASSLSRAYGYTF
TRBV5-8	TRBJ1-4	TRBD1	CASRPTGTGSEKLFF
TRBV2	TRBJ2-2	TRBD1	CASSPQGKTGELFF
TRBV2	TRBJ1-2	.	CASSERGNGYTF
TRBV30	TRBJ2-7	TRBD1	CAWSITGVAGEQYF
TRBV9	TRBJ2-5	TRBD1	CASSVGQGAVVETQYF
TRBV6-2/TRBV6-3	TRBJ1-2	.	CASRETRTPYGYTF
TRBV5-1	TRBJ2-7	.	CASSDGHCGAGYEQYF
TRBV11-2	TRBJ2-5	TRBD2	CASASGSRQETQYF
TRBV14	TRBJ1-2	.	CASSPRLDGYTF
TRBV5-1	TRBJ1-3	.	CASSKWGGPRGNTIYF
TRBV4-1	TRBJ2-2	TRBD2	CASSQDPRTSDTGELFF
TRBV28	TRBJ1-4	.	CASNNAWGPTGKMFF
TRBV19	TRBJ1-2	.	CASRTAMGSYGYTF
TRBV7-9	TRBJ2-3	TRBD2	CASTSSGLAGSGNTDTQYF
TRBV10-3	TRBJ2-7	.	CAITPNGRSSYEQYF
TRBV7-3	TRBJ1-3	.	CASSSGTGNTIYF
TRBV6-1	TRBJ1-2	.	CASSSGSQGNYGYTF
TRBV4-1	TRBJ2-7	.	CASSPTPPEQYF
TRBV30	TRBJ1-2	TRBD1	CSWRGTGCVGGYTF
TRBV11-2	TRBJ2-2	TRBD1	CASSLDPPDRAYTGELFF
TRBV18	TRBJ2-1	.	CASNRPRGEQFF
TRBV5-1	TRBJ1-2	.	CASSLAGYGYTF
TRBV6-1	TRBJ2-7	TRBD1	CASSPPEDRAHEQYF
TRBV5-1	TRBJ2-5	.	CASSSQTRLDRQETQYF
TRBV11-2	TRBJ1-2	TRBD1	CASSLVWGQTYGYTF
TRBV18	TRBJ1-2	TRBD1	CASSPDRVNYGYTF
TRBV12-3/TRBV12-4	TRBJ1-1	.	CASSFQVFAEAFF
TRBV11-1	TRBJ1-2	.	CASSPIGRGYAF